Shown below are 29 T cell receptor beta chains from a single sample sequenced in a study of blood T cell repertoires in COVID-19. TCRdb's table, derived via immunoSEQ multiplex PCR, lists solely in-frame clones and lacks some. The sample contains roughly 220,000 clones, just over 85% of which appear only once. Specimen: peripheral blood. These receptors were taken from a man older than 75 with acute or convalescent COVID-19.

This clone came up a few times. J is TRBJ2-1 and V is TRBV7-8, with 11 bases aligning to TRBD2. Germline assignment: CDR1 SGHVS and CDR2 FQNEAQ. Trimming at V came to 4 bases and at J to 5 bases, leaving 4 bases not matched to a gene. The CDR3 runs to 15 residues. The CDR3 DNA is TGTGCCAGCAGCTCGGGACTAGCGGTCAACAATGAGCAGTTCTTC. Residues: CASSSGLAVNNEQFF.

V is TRBV7-2 and J is TRBJ2-5, with TRBD2 matching 10 bases. The CDR3 is 16 amino acids. The trim removed 1 base at V and 1 base at J, leaving 3 bases unmatched. Germline CDR1 is SGHTA and CDR2 is FQGNSA. The CDR3 DNA sequence: TGTGCCAGCAGCTTAGGCGTAGCGGGAGGCCAAGAGACCCAGTACTTC. Its protein is CASSLGVAGGQETQYF.

V usage is TRBV7-2 and J usage is TRBJ1-3; D call uncertain. In germline, CDR1 is SGHTA, CDR2 FQGNSA. CDR3 length equals 14 residues. V lost 1 base, J lost 0 bases, and 4 bases lay in between. The chain's CDR3 is CASSLGDSGNTIYF. As DNA, the CDR3 is TGTGCCAGCAGCTTAGGAGACTCTGGAAACACCATATATTTT.

This chain uses TRBV20-1 with TRBJ1-4, with 7 bases that match TRBD1. The V segment lost 3 bases and the J segment 7 bases; nucleotides outside the gene matches: 8. CDR3 length: 14 amino acids. CDR1 and CDR2 (germline): DFQATT, SNEGSKA (reference sequence). For the CDR3, the DNA is TGCAGTGCTAGTTTACAGGGGTCAAGTGAAAAACTGTTTTTT. This encodes CSASLQGSSEKLFF.

This clone was detected only once. The chain combines TRBV14 with TRBJ2-7; 8 bases match TRBD2. The trim removed 0 bases at V and 3 bases at J, leaving 10 bases unmatched. The CDR3 runs 17 residues. In germline, CDR1 is SGHDN, CDR2 FVKESK. The CDR3 region has the DNA TGTGCCAGCAGCCAAGATCAACAGCGGGAGTGGAACTACGAGCAGTACTTC. Translating gives CASSQDQQREWNYEQYF.

The J gene is TRBJ2-6, the V gene TRBV24-1, with 8 bases lining up with TRBD2. Germline CDR1 reads KGHDR; CDR2 reads SFDVKD. V was pared by 2 bases and J by 0 bases, with 5 bases of the junction left unmatched. This CDR3 is 18 amino acids long. CDR3 loop: CATSDSGLGGSGANVLTF. CDR3 DNA: TGTGCCACCAGTGATTCGGGACTAGGGGGCTCTGGGGCCAACGTCCTGACTTTC.

This clone is medium-sized in the sample. The chain joins TRBV29-1 to TRBJ1-5; TRBD1 aligns across 7 bases. The CDR3 runs 13 residues. Losses at the gene ends were 4 bases for V and 2 bases for J; bases not matched to a gene: 2. Germline values: CDR1 SQVTM, CDR2 ANQGSEA. DNA of the CDR3: TGCAGCGTTGCGCAGGGGGGCAATCAGCCCCAGCATTTT. This gives the protein CSVAQGGNQPQHF.

The chain uses TRBV28 and TRBJ2-5; maybe TRBD2 (5 bases). The germline V gene has CDR1 MDHEN and CDR2 SYDVKM. Trimming left V 6 bases short and J 2 bases short, with 16 bases between. CDR3 length equals 15 residues. CDR3 residues: CASRVGGLTQETQYF. CDR3 DNA sequence: TGTGCCAGCAGGGTGGGCGGGCTGACACAAGAGACCCAGTACTTC.

The rearrangement links TRBV19 to TRBJ2-1; 8 positions agree with TRBD2. Germline-derived CDR1 and CDR2 are LNHDA and SQIVND (reference sequence). J was trimmed by 6 bases and V by 8 bases; bases with no gene match: 12. The length of the CDR3 is 15 residues. This CDR3 reads CASLSLGLASNEQFF. DNA of the CDR3: TGTGCCAGTCTATCTCTAGGACTAGCAAGCAATGAGCAGTTCTTC.

The chain carries TRBV30 and TRBJ1-2; D is undetermined. There are 15 residues in the CDR3. Trimming left V 0 bases short and J 0 bases short, with 11 bases between. Per germline, CDR1 GTSNPN and CDR2 SVGIG (reference sequence). The CDR3 DNA sequence: TGTGCCTGGAGTGTGGCGGGTATCCCTAACTATGGCTACACCTTC. Amino acid sequence: CAWSVAGIPNYGYTF.

This sequence joins TRBV27 and TRBJ2-7; 7 bases are a match to TRBD2. Looked up from germline, CDR1 is MNHEY and CDR2 is SMNVEV (reference sequence). With 4 bases clipped from V and 3 bases from J, the junction kept 6 bases outside the gene matches. CDR3 size: 14 residues. DNA for the CDR3: TGTGCCAGCAGTTCATCCGGGACTATCTACGAGCAGTACTTC. Residues: CASSSSGTIYEQYF.

The chain recombines TRBV7-9 with TRBJ2-2; TRBD1 aligns across 8 bases. The CDR3 runs 15 residues. J was trimmed by 7 bases and V by 2 bases; bases with no gene match: 6. In germline, CDR1 is SEHNR, CDR2 FQNEAQ (reference sequence). Here the CDR3 DNA reads TGTGCCAGCAGCTTACTGCGGACAGGGATCGGGGAGCTGTTTTTT. Protein product: CASSLLRTGIGELFF.

The rearrangement joins TRBV7-9 to TRBJ1-2; TRBD1 agrees at 9 bases. The CDR3 has 14 amino acids. Germline V gives CDR1 SEHNR, CDR2 FQNEAQ (reference sequence). Trimming removed 9 bases from V and 3 bases from J; junction bases left unmatched: 8. The CDR3 DNA follows: TGTGCCAGTTTTAGGGGACAGGGTCACTATGGCTACACCTTC. It codes for CASFRGQGHYGYTF.

This rearrangement joins TRBV5-1 to TRBJ1-2; TRBD1 is a possible D gene (5 bases). Trimming took off 4 bases at V and 1 base at J, with 17 bases between the two ends. Germline CDR1 is SGHRS and CDR2 is YFSETQ. CDR3 length: 16 residues. CDR3 region: CASSDGWRTNNYGYTF. The CDR3 DNA follows: TGCGCCAGCAGCGATGGGTGGCGGACAAATAACTATGGCTACACCTTC.

J is TRBJ2-2 and V is TRBV5-1; 7 bases align to TRBD2. V shed 2 bases, J shed 0 bases, and the junction held 1 base outside the gene matches. Germline V gives CDR1 SGHRS, CDR2 YFSETQ. This CDR3 spans 15 amino acids. CDR3 amino acids: CASSFGGTNTGELFF. As DNA, the CDR3 is TGCGCCAGCAGCTTCGGGGGGACGAACACCGGGGAGCTGTTTTTT.

The rearrangement uses TRBV19 and TRBJ1-1; a possible D gene is TRBD1 (5 bases). CDR1 is LNHDA, CDR2 SQIVND, per germline (reference sequence). The CDR3 length is 14 residues. Deletions cut 3 bases from V and 5 bases from J, with 13 bases between. CDR3 bases: TGTGCCAGTAGTATGGCAGGGATAGGGACTGAAGCTTTCTTT. Its protein product is CASSMAGIGTEAFF.

This chain links TRBV19 with TRBJ1-4; 10 bases match TRBD1. The CDR3 loop spans 15 amino acids. Germline trimming cut 4 bases from V and 5 bases from J; bases unmatched to any gene: 4. Germline values: CDR1 LNHDA, CDR2 SQIVND (reference sequence). The CDR3 protein is CASSTPGQGNEKLFF. In nucleotides, the CDR3 is TGTGCCAGTAGTACACCGGGACAGGGGAATGAAAAACTGTTTTTT.

CDR3 loop: CASSLEPGTAGNTIYF. Written as DNA, the CDR3 is TGTGCCAGCAGCTTAGAGCCCGGGACAGCTGGAAACACCATATATTTT. The rearrangement uses TRBV7-8 and TRBJ1-3, with 7 positions matching TRBD1. The CDR3 loop spans 16 amino acids. Per the germline V gene, CDR1 is SGHVS and CDR2 is FQNEAQ. The junction had 5 bases not matched to a gene; V was cut back by 1 base and J by 2 bases.

V is TRBV5-4 and J is TRBJ1-3, with D perhaps TRBD1 (5 bases). Germline loops: CDR1 SGHNT, CDR2 YYREEE (reference sequence). V was pared by 2 bases and J by 0 bases, with 9 bases between. The CDR3 has 15 amino acids. The CDR3 sequence is CASSFQGYSGNTIYF. The CDR3 nucleotides are TGTGCCAGCAGCTTCCAGGGATACTCTGGAAACACCATATATTTT.

This chain joins TRBV9 and TRBJ2-5, with 9 bases identical to TRBD2. V lost 4 bases and J lost 5; bases outside the gene matches: 9. CDR3 length: 15 residues. In germline, CDR1 is SGDLS, CDR2 YYNGEE. CDR3 region: CASSLAGATGETQYF. CDR3 nucleotide sequence: TGTGCCAGCAGCTTAGCGGGAGCCACGGGGGAGACCCAGTACTTC.

This sequence joins TRBV7-3 and TRBJ2-3; TRBD2 agrees at 8 bases. The CDR3 loop spans 15 amino acids. The ends lost 5 bases at V and 2 bases at J; junction bases unmatched: 6. The germline V gene has CDR1 SGHTA and CDR2 FQGTGA. This chain's CDR3 is CASSPRGLDTDTQYF. The CDR3 DNA is TGTGCCAGCAGCCCCCGGGGACTAGACACAGATACGCAGTATTTT.

This clone was seen a single time. The chain has TRBV7-3 and TRBJ2-2; D is perhaps TRBD2 (5 bases). Germline values: CDR1 SGHTA, CDR2 FQGTGA. The CDR3 spans 15 residues. Trimming cost V 0 bases and J 8 bases, with 13 bases left between them. The DNA of the CDR3 is TGTGCCAGCAGCTTAACGGGCGGACTCGGGGGGGAGCTGTTTTTT. Residues: CASSLTGGLGGELFF.

This clone came up once. The CDR3: CAISDPNRGRDEKLFF. CDR3 DNA: TGTGCCATCAGTGACCCCAACAGGGGGCGGGACGAAAAACTGTTTTTT. This chain links TRBV10-3 with TRBJ1-4, with 9 nucleotides matching TRBD1. V shed 3 bases and J 8 bases; nucleotides not matched to a gene: 10. This CDR3 has 16 residues. Per germline, CDR1 ENHRY and CDR2 SYGVKD.

In nucleotides, the CDR3 is TGTGCCAGCAGAGGACAGGTCTCCTACGAGCAGTACTTC. This sequence encodes CASRGQVSYEQYF. J is TRBJ2-7 and V is TRBV25-1; 7 bases are shared with TRBD1. Trimming cost V 6 bases and J 0 bases; bases outside gene matches: 2. Germline assignment: CDR1 MGHDK and CDR2 SYGVNS. The CDR3 extends over 13 amino acids.

The chain combines TRBV6-5 with TRBJ2-5; D call uncertain. The CDR3 is 14 amino acids. Trimming left V 0 bases short and J 5 bases short, with 10 bases between. Germline-derived CDR1 and CDR2 are MNHEY and SVGAGI. The CDR3 DNA reads TGTGCCAGCAGTTACTCGAGAGTTTCGGAGACCCAGTACTTC. This codes for CASSYSRVSETQYF.

This chain joins TRBV7-2 and TRBJ1-5; 10 nucleotides line up with TRBD1. V was pared by 5 bases and J by 6 bases, with 4 bases of the junction left unmatched. Germline loops: CDR1 SGHTA, CDR2 FQGNSA. This CDR3 comprises 14 residues. CDR3 DNA: TGTGCCAGCAGCGCGCGGGACAGGGGTCAGCCCCAGCATTTT. As protein: CASSARDRGQPQHF.

V gene TRBV21-1 combines with J gene TRBJ1-5. TRBV21-1 is a known pseudogene. CDR3 length equals 17 residues. CDR3 amino acids: CASSKVYEGAGNQPQHF. The CDR3 DNA is TGTGCCAGCAGCAAAGTGTACGAGGGCGCGGGCAATCAGCCCCAGCATTTT.

V and J are TRBV10-3 and TRBJ2-7, with D tentatively TRBD1 (6 bases). The V gene lost 2 bases and the J gene lost 3 bases, with 8 bases spanning the gap. The germline V gene has CDR1 ENHRY and CDR2 SYGVKD. The CDR3 extends over 13 amino acids. The CDR3 DNA follows: TGTGCCATCAGTGAGACAGGGATCTACGAGCAGTACTTC. This encodes CAISETGIYEQYF.

The rearrangement links TRBV27 to TRBJ1-5; 8 nucleotides line up with TRBD1. Germline trimming cut 4 bases from V and 3 bases from J; bases unmatched to any gene: 8. The germline V gene encodes CDR1 MNHEY and CDR2 SMNVEV (reference sequence). CDR3 length equals 16 residues. The CDR3 sequence is CASSSTGVSYNQPQHF. CDR3 coding DNA: TGTGCCAGCAGTTCGACAGGGGTAAGCTACAATCAGCCCCAGCATTTT.